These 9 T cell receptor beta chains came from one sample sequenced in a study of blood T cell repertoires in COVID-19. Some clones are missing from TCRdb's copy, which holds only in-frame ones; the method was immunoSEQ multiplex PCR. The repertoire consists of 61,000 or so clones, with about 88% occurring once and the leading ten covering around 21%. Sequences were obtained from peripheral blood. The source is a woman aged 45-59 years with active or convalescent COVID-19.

This chain's CDR3 is CAWSTGTGNYEQYF. CDR3 coding DNA: TGTGCCTGGAGTACGGGGACAGGGAACTACGAGCAGTACTTC. This chain connects TRBV30 to TRBJ2-7; 9 bases fit TRBD1. Trimming removed 2 bases from V and 3 bases from J; junction bases left unmatched: 5. There are 14 residues in the CDR3. From germline, CDR1 is GTSNPN and CDR2 SVGIG (reference sequence).

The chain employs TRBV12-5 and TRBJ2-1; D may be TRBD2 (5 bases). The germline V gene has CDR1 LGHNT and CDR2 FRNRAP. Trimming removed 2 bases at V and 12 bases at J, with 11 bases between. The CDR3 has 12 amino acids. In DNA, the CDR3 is TGTGCTAGTGGTTTGAGCGGCGTGGGGCAGTTCTTC. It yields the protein CASGLSGVGQFF.

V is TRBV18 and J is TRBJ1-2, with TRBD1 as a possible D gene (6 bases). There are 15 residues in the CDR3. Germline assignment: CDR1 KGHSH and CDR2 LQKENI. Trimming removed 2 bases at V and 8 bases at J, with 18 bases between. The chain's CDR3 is CASSPEQGTMDGYTF. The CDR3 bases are TGTGCCAGCTCACCAGAACAGGGAACGATGGACGGCTACACCTTC. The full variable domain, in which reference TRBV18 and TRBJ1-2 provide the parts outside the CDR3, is NAGVMQNPRHLVRRRGQEARLRCSPMKGHSHVYWYRQLPEEGLKFMVYLQKENIIDESGMPKERFSAEFPKEGPSILRIQQVVRGDSAAYFCASSPEQGTMDGYTFGSGTRLTVV.

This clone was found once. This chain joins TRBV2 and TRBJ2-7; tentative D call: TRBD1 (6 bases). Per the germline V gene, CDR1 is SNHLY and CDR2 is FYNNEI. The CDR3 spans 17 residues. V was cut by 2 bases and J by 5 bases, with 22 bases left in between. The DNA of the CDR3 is TGTGCCAGCAGTGAACAGGGGAGAATCCCTGAGGCCCACGAGCAGTACTTC. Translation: CASSEQGRIPEAHEQYF. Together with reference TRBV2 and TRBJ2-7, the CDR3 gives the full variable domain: EPEVTQTPSHQVTQMGQEVILRCVPISNHLYFYWYRQILGQKVEFLVSFYNNEISEKSEIFDDQFSVERPDGSNFTLKIRSTKLEDSAMYFCASSEQGRIPEAHEQYFGPGTRLTVT.

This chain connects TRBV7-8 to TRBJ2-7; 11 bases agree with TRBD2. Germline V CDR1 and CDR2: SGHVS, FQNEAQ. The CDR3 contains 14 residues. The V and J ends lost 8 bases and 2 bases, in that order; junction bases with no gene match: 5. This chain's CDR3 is CASGLAGGPYEQYF. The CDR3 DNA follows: TGTGCCAGCGGGCTAGCGGGAGGACCCTACGAGCAGTACTTC.

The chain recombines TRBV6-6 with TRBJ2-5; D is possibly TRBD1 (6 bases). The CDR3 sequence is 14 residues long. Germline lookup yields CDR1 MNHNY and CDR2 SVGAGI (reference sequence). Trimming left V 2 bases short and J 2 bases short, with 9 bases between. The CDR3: CASSYGTIQETQYF. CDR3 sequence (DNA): TGTGCCAGCAGTTACGGGACAATACAAGAGACCCAGTACTTC.

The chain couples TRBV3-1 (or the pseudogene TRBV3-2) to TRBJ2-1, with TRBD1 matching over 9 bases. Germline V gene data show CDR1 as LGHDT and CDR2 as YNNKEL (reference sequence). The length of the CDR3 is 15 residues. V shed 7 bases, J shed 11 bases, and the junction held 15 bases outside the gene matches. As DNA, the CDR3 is TGTGCCAGCAACGAAGCCGGGACAGGGCTGGCGCAGCAGTTCTTC. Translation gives CASNEAGTGLAQQFF.

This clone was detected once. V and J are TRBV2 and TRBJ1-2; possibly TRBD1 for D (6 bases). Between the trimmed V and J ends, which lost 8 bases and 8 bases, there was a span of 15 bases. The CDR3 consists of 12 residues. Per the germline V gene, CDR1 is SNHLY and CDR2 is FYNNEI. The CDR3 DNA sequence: TGTGCCAGCGAGCAGGGGCGAGGAGGCTACACCTTC. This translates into CASEQGRGGYTF.

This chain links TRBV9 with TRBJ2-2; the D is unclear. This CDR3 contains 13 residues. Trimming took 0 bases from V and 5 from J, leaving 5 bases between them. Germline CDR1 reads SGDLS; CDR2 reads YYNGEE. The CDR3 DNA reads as TGTGCCAGCAGCGTAGCAGGAACCGGGGAGCTGTTTTTT. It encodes CASSVAGTGELFF.